This passage covers 29 T cell receptor beta chains from one sample sequenced in a study of blood T cell repertoires in COVID-19. This table comes from immunoSEQ multiplex PCR, and its TCRdb copy is limited to in-frame clones, with some not included. The sample lists roughly 15,000 clones, about 80% occurring once. The sequencing input was peripheral blood. The receptors here all came from a man in his sixties or seventies with active or convalescent COVID-19.

This clone was seen a single time. The V and J genes are TRBV6-5 and TRBJ1-2, with D perhaps TRBD1 (6 bases). CDR3 length: 13 residues. Germline-derived CDR1 and CDR2 are MNHEY and SVGAGI. V was shortened by 7 bases and J by 4 bases, with 13 bases between the two germline ends. For the CDR3, the DNA is TGTGCCAGCATGACGGACAGCGTCTATGGCTACACCTTC. This translates into CASMTDSVYGYTF.

The chain has TRBV30 and TRBJ2-3; no definite D call. Germline V gives CDR1 GTSNPN, CDR2 SVGIG (reference sequence). The CDR3 runs 13 residues. V lost 0 bases, J lost 2 bases, and 6 bases lay in between. For the CDR3, the DNA is TGTGCCTGGAGTGTTTTAAACACAGATACGCAGTATTTT. Residues: CAWSVLNTDTQYF. Variable domain in full (rest from reference TRBV30 and TRBJ2-3): SQTIHQWPATLVQPVGSPLSLECTVEGTSNPNLYWYRQAAGRGLQLLFYSVGIGQISSEVPQNLSASRPQDRQFILSSKKLLLSDSGFYLCAWSVLNTDTQYFGPGTRLTVL.

The genes are TRBV5-4 and TRBJ2-1; 7 bases align to TRBD1. V lost 0 bases to trimming and J lost 4 bases; unmatched junction nucleotides: 1. CDR1 and CDR2 (germline): SGHNT, YYREEE (reference sequence). The CDR3 consists of 14 residues. The CDR3 here is CASSLVGQYNEQFF. The DNA of the CDR3 is TGTGCCAGCAGCTTGGTGGGACAGTACAATGAGCAGTTCTTC. The full variable domain, with the rest looked up from reference TRBV5-4 and TRBJ2-1, is ETGVTQSPTHLIKTRGQQVTLRCSSQSGHNTVSWYQQALGQGPQFIFQYYREEENGRGNFPPRFSGLQFPNYSSELNVNALELDDSALYLCASSLVGQYNEQFFGPGTRLTVL.

The chain carries TRBV30 and TRBJ1-6; TRBD1 is a possible D gene (5 bases). Germline CDR1 GTSNPN, CDR2 SVGIG (reference sequence). With 0 bases removed from V and 11 bases from J, the gap between germline ends came to 11 bases. This CDR3 spans 13 amino acids. The CDR3, as DNA: TGTGCCTGGAGTGTACAGGATTCGGCACCCCTCCACTTT. Protein: CAWSVQDSAPLHF.

The V and J genes are TRBV27 and TRBJ1-6; 8 nucleotides agree with TRBD1. The V segment lost 7 bases and the J segment 7 bases; nucleotides outside the gene matches: 9. Per germline, CDR1 MNHEY and CDR2 SMNVEV (reference sequence). The CDR3 runs 15 residues. The CDR3 spells CASTNRDRPNSPLHF. Here the CDR3 DNA reads TGTGCCAGCACGAACCGGGACAGGCCGAATTCACCCCTCCACTTT.

V is TRBV5-1 and J is TRBJ2-1; 8 bases map to TRBD2. CDR1 is SGHRS and CDR2 is YFSETQ in the germline V gene. This CDR3 has 16 residues. The V segment lost 1 base and the J segment 2 bases; nucleotides outside the gene matches: 5. The CDR3 DNA follows: TGCGCCAGCAGCTTGCTCACTAGCGGAGCCTACAATGAGCAGTTCTTC. This gives the protein CASSLLTSGAYNEQFF.

Note on this clone: Mismatch with germline at one junction end may stem from a read error. This chain links TRBV27 with TRBJ1-5; maybe TRBD1 (6 bases). This CDR3 region has 12 residues. Looked up from germline, CDR1 is MNHEY and CDR2 is SMNVEV (reference sequence). The CDR3 sequence: CQYQGFNQPQHF. The CDR3 region has the DNA TGCCAGTACCAGGGGTTCAATCAGCCCCAGCATTTT.

The V and J genes are TRBV9 and TRBJ1-2; D might be TRBD1 (6 bases). The germline V and J ends were trimmed by 0 bases and 2 bases, with 11 bases remaining between them. The CDR3 runs 15 residues. Germline assignment: CDR1 SGDLS and CDR2 YYNGEE. CDR3 protein: CASSVASTGNYGYTF. DNA of the CDR3: TGTGCCAGCAGCGTAGCTTCCACAGGGAACTATGGCTACACCTTC.

The rearrangement uses TRBV27 and TRBJ2-2; the D gene is possibly TRBD1 (6 bases). CDR1 and CDR2 (germline): MNHEY, SMNVEV (reference sequence). V lost 2 bases and J 4 bases, leaving 11 bases between the germline ends. The CDR3 has 15 amino acids. CDR3 DNA sequence: TGTGCCAGCAGTTTAAGGGCCAGGGGCACCGGGGAGCTGTTTTTT. It codes for CASSLRARGTGELFF.

The chain links TRBV11-2 to TRBJ2-3; 13 nucleotides agree with TRBD2. This CDR3 is 15 amino acids long. V gave up 5 bases and J gave up 6 bases; unmatched junction bases: 5. Germline CDR1 SGHAT, CDR2 FQNNGV. The CDR3 region has the DNA TGTGCCAGCAGCCTGACTAGCGGGGGGCCTGATACGCAGTATTTT. Its protein product is CASSLTSGGPDTQYF.

This clone was seen more than once but under ten times. V is TRBV5-1 and J is TRBJ2-5; TRBD2 matches at 9 bases. Germline V CDR1 and CDR2: SGHRS, YFSETQ. V gave up 0 bases and J gave up 5 bases; unmatched junction bases: 8. There are 16 residues in the CDR3. CDR3 region: CASSLGASGARETQYF. The CDR3 bases are TGCGCCAGCAGCTTGGGGGCTAGCGGGGCCCGGGAGACCCAGTACTTC.

The V gene is TRBV7-9, the J gene TRBJ1-3, with D tentatively TRBD1 (5 bases). Germline CDR1 reads SEHNR; CDR2 reads FQNEAQ (reference sequence). This CDR3 spans 15 amino acids. Trimming cost V 3 bases and J 4 bases, with 13 bases left between them. CDR3 bases: TGTGCCAGCAGCTTGGCTGCAGGGTCAGGAAACACCATATATTTT. Amino acid sequence: CASSLAAGSGNTIYF.

V usage is TRBV7-2 and J usage is TRBJ1-5, with D possibly matching TRBD1 (5 bases). V dropped 2 bases and J dropped 6 bases, with 14 bases sitting between them. This CDR3 is built from 15 residues. CDR1 and CDR2 from the germline V gene are SGHTA and FQGNSA. CDR3 coding DNA: TGTGCCAGCAGCTTAAGGTCAGGGCAGGGTCAGCCCCAGCATTTT. Amino acids: CASSLRSGQGQPQHF.

The rearrangement joins TRBV28 to TRBJ1-2; no definite D call. This CDR3 contains 14 residues. Trimming stripped 6 bases from V and 4 bases from J, with 15 bases between. CDR1 is MDHEN, CDR2 SYDVKM, per germline. CDR3 protein: CASRGSLTFYGYTF. CDR3 DNA sequence: TGTGCCAGCAGGGGCTCTCTCACATTCTATGGCTACACCTTC.

The rearrangement links TRBV6-1 to TRBJ2-7; the D gene is possibly TRBD1 (6 bases). This CDR3 region has 12 residues. The germline V gene has CDR1 MNHNS and CDR2 SASEGT. V was pared by 2 bases and J by 7 bases, with 9 bases between. CDR3 residues: CASSEQGNEQYF. The CDR3, as DNA: TGTGCCAGCAGTGAACAGGGGAATGAGCAGTACTTC.

The chain recombines TRBV10-3 with TRBJ1-6; 7 positions match TRBD1. Germline loops: CDR1 ENHRY, CDR2 SYGVKD. Trimming cost V 10 bases and J 9 bases; bases outside gene matches: 12. CDR3 length: 14 residues. CDR3 region: CANRDDRVGSPLHF. In nucleotides, the CDR3 is TGTGCCAACCGAGATGACAGGGTAGGTTCACCCCTCCACTTT.

This clone came up a few times. V usage is TRBV4-1 and J usage is TRBJ2-6; possibly TRBD1 for D (6 bases). CDR1 is MGHRA, CDR2 YSYEKL, per germline. V was pared by 0 bases and J by 2 bases, with 20 bases between. The CDR3 has 20 amino acids. The DNA of the CDR3 is TGCGCCAGCAGCCAAGATGGGGGCCAGACTTGGGTCCCTGGGGCCAACGTCCTGACTTTC. Translation gives CASSQDGGQTWVPGANVLTF.

This clone has just one count. V gene TRBV19 combines with J gene TRBJ2-1; TRBD2 agrees at 9 bases. Germline V gene data show CDR1 as LNHDA and CDR2 as SQIVND (reference sequence). J gave up 4 bases and V 4 bases, and 14 bases lay outside the gene matches. The CDR3 consists of 18 residues. The CDR3 here is CASSTGRGLADLYNEQFF. The CDR3 DNA reads TGTGCCAGTAGTACCGGCCGGGGACTAGCAGACCTTTACAATGAGCAGTTCTTC.

This chain joins TRBV13 and TRBJ2-4, with 8 bases identical to TRBD1. CDR1 PRHDT and CDR2 FYEKMQ come from the germline V gene (reference sequence). This CDR3 is 16 amino acids long. The V gene end was trimmed by 0 bases and the J gene end by 7 bases; junction bases not matched to a gene: 8. The CDR3, as DNA: TGTGCCAGCAGCTTAGGCCGGGGACAGGCGGGTAACATTCAGTACTTC. Its translation is CASSLGRGQAGNIQYF.

The CDR3, as DNA: TGTGCCAGCAGCTTAGCGGCGGCGGGTGGTGAGCAGTTCTTC. This codes for CASSLAAAGGEQFF. The rearrangement links TRBV7-9 to TRBJ2-1, with a possible D match to TRBD2 (5 bases). Germline V gives CDR1 SEHNR, CDR2 FQNEAQ (reference sequence). This CDR3 is 14 amino acids long. V lost 0 bases and J lost 9, with 12 bases in between.

This clone was recorded a few times. The chain links TRBV18 to TRBJ1-4; 9 nucleotides agree with TRBD1. This CDR3 spans 18 amino acids. V was clipped by 3 bases and J by 7 bases; unmatched bases: 15. CDR1 and CDR2 (germline): KGHSH, LQKENI. The DNA of the CDR3 is TGTGCCAGCTCACCCGAAGTCCCGGGACAGGGACGGAGTGAAAAACTGTTTTTT. Its translation: CASSPEVPGQGRSEKLFF.

This chain uses TRBV6-2 or TRBV6-3 with TRBJ2-7; 14 positions match TRBD2. The trim removed 4 bases at V and 6 bases at J, leaving 8 bases unmatched. CDR1 is MNHEY and CDR2 is SVGEGT in the germline V gene. CDR3 length: 16 residues. As DNA, the CDR3 is TGTGCCAGCAGTTCTTGGACTAGCGGGGGGAACGCCGAGCAGTACTTC. It codes for CASSSWTSGGNAEQYF.

V and J are TRBV11-3 and TRBJ2-7; no definite D call. CDR1 and CDR2 (germline): SGHNT, YENEEA. The V and J ends lost 1 base and 0 bases respectively, with 4 bases between them. The CDR3 is 13 residues long. CDR3: CASSLGDSYEQYF. The CDR3 DNA reads as TGTGCCAGCAGCTTAGGAGACTCCTACGAGCAGTACTTC.

V usage is TRBV6-1 and J usage is TRBJ1-2; D remains unclear. V was clipped by 1 base and J by 5 bases, with 11 bases between them. This CDR3 has 14 amino acids. The germline V gene encodes CDR1 MNHNS and CDR2 SASEGT. CDR3 in amino acids: CASSEVPPRYGYTF. DNA for the CDR3: TGTGCCAGCAGTGAAGTACCCCCGCGGTATGGCTACACCTTC.

The chain uses TRBV19 and TRBJ1-5; D is undetermined. The CDR3 has 14 amino acids. Germline values: CDR1 LNHDA, CDR2 SQIVND (reference sequence). The V gene lost 1 base and the J gene lost 0 bases, with 4 bases spanning the gap. The CDR3 region has the DNA TGTGCCAGTAGTATAGTCGGTAGCAATCAGCCCCAGCATTTT. Translating gives CASSIVGSNQPQHF.

The rearrangement links TRBV6-6 to TRBJ2-7; tentative D call: TRBD1 (6 bases). This CDR3 contains 13 residues. Trimming stripped 6 bases from V and 4 bases from J, with 13 bases between. Germline V gene lookup returns CDR1 MNHNY and CDR2 SVGAGI (reference sequence). The CDR3 region is CASSSGAGYEQYF. The CDR3 coding sequence is TGTGCCAGCAGCTCAGGGGCCGGGTACGAGCAGTACTTC.

By share of the sample, this clone is large. One end of the junction varies from germline; a read error may be responsible. The V call is TRBV18, the J call TRBJ2-4; 11 nucleotides match TRBD2. The CDR3 runs 12 residues. Germline V lookup: CDR1 KGHSH, CDR2 LQKENI. The CDR3 DNA follows: TGTGCCAGCTCACCGATAGCGGGAGGGTCTATCTTC. Its protein product is CASSPIAGGSIF.

The V gene is TRBV5-3, the J gene TRBJ1-5, with TRBD1 matching 7 bases. TRBV5-3 is an ORF for which the function is uncertain. This CDR3 spans 15 amino acids. V trimming: 0 bases; J trimming: 6 bases; junction bases outside the gene matches: 6. The CDR3 loop is CARSLGDRAGQPQHF. CDR3 DNA sequence: TGTGCCAGAAGCTTGGGCGACAGGGCTGGTCAGCCCCAGCATTTT.

This clone came up a few times. The chain employs TRBV12-3 or TRBV12-4 and TRBJ1-5; D remains unclear. V lost 3 bases, J lost 7 bases, and 10 bases lay in between. CDR3 length: 13 residues. This chain's CDR3 is CASSLIEEQPQHF. The CDR3 DNA follows: TGTGCCAGCAGTTTGATAGAGGAGCAGCCCCAGCATTTT.